Detailed here is one T cell receptor (beta chain). Its cognate antigen is unknown. Using immunoSEQ multiplex PCR, the repertoire was profiled, and TCRdb retains in-frame clones only, with some absent. The table lists about 130,000 clones, about nine tenths of them singletons. The data were taken from a study of T cell responses to AZD1222 COVID-19 vaccine. Study results and limitations: Of spike-specific TCRs, nearly half reportedly target regions left unmutated in variants.

V lost 9 bases to trimming and J lost 1 base; unmatched junction nucleotides: 11. CDR3 size: 15 residues. CDR1 and CDR2 from the germline V gene are MNHEY and SVGAGI. J is TRBJ2-7 and V is TRBV6-5, with TRBD1 matching 8 bases. The clonotype comes from an adult who received the AZD1222 COVID-19 vaccine. The sample here was peripheral blood, taken 28 days after the second AZD1222 dose. CDR3 region: CASTTAQGASYEQYF. The CDR3 DNA follows: TGTGCCAGTACGACTGCGCAGGGGGCTTCCTACGAGCAGTACTTC.